This T cell receptor beta chain was sequenced during a study of follicular helper T cells after annual influenza vaccination. V lost 1 base, J lost 4 bases, and 10 bases lay in between. Germline V CDR1 and CDR2: LGHNA, YNFKEQ. The CDR3 spans 14 residues. Documented time point: 2015-2016 season, 7 days after influenza vaccination. Here immunoSEQ multiplex PCR was the method, and the copy in TCRdb shows in-frame clones only, minus some. The sample lists 800 or so clones; about 71% were seen once. This clone was recorded only once. This CDR3 fails to terminate in the conserved phenylalanine or tryptophan, so it likely reflects a read error.

Sequences were derived from CXCR5+ CD38+ circulating T follicular helper cells from blood, sampled 7 days after influenza vaccination. Subset of the sample: circulating Tfh, non-naive CD4+CXCR5+PD-1+ (ICOS+CD38+ or ICOS-CD38-). V usage is TRBV4-2 and J usage is TRBJ1-2; D gene ambiguous. The source of this sequence is an adult who received the influenza vaccine. CDR3 region: CASSQGSGGYGYTL. The CDR3 DNA reads TGTGCCAGCAGCCAAGGCTCGGGTGGCTATGGCTACACCCTC.